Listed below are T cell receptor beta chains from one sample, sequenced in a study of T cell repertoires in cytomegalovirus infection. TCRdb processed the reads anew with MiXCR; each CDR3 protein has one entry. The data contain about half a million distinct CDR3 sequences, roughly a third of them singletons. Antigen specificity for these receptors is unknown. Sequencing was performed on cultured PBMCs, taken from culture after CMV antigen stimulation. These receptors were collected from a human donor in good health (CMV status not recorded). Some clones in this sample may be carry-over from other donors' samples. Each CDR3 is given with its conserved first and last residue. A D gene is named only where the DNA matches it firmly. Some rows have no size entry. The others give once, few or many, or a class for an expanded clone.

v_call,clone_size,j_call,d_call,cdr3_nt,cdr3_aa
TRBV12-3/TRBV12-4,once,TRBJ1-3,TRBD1,TGTGCCAGCAGTCCTTCGACAGGGGTGGACACCATATATTTT,CASSPSTGVDTIYF
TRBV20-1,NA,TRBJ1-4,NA,TGCAGTGCTAGGGTCGGGAGGGAAAAACTGTTTTTT,CSARVGREKLFF
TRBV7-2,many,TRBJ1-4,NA,TGTGCCAGCAGGATTAGGGTCGAAACTAATGAAAAACTGTTTTTT,CASRIRVETNEKLFF
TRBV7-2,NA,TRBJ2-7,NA,TGTGCCAGCAGCAACCAAATCGTGACAGGATACGAGCAGTACTTC,CASSNQIVTGYEQYF
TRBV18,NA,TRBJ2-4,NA,TGTGCCAGCTCATCTCGGGGGAATCCCAAAAACATTCAGTACTTC,CASSSRGNPKNIQYF
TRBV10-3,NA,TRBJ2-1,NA,TGTGCCATCAGTGTGGGGACCGCCCGGGGTGAGCAGTTCTTC,CAISVGTARGEQFF
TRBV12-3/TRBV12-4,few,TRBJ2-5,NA,TGTGCCAGCAGCAAAAAGCTCGGGACAAGGGACCAGTACTTC,CASSKKLGTRDQYF
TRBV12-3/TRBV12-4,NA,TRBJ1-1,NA,TGTGCCAGCAGTTTCCTGATGAACACTGAAGCTTTCTTT,CASSFLMNTEAFF
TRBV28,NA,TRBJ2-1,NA,TGTGCCAGCAGTTCCCCGGGTTCCCCAAATGAGCAGTTCTTC,CASSSPGSPNEQFF
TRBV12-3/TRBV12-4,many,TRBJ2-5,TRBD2,TGTGCCAGCAGTGGGACTAGGGGAGAGACCCAGTACTTC,CASSGTRGETQYF
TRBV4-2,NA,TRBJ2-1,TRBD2,TGTGCCAGCAGCACCCGGGCTAGCGGAAACAATGAGCAGTTCTTC,CASSTRASGNNEQFF
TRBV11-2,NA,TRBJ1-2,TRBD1,TGTGCCAGCAGCTCCCTGACAGGGGAAACCTATGGCTACACCTTC,CASSSLTGETYGYTF
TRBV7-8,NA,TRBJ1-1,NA,TGTGCCAGCAGCTTTCGGGGCGTAACGAGTCGGGAAGCTTTCTTT,CASSFRGVTSREAFF
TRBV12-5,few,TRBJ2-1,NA,TGTGCTAGTGGGGTCAGTTTAGAGCAGTTCTTC,CASGVSLEQFF
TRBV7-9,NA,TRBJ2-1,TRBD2,TGTGCCAGCAGCTCCCCCCAGGGACTAGCACTCAATGAGCAGTTCTTC,CASSSPQGLALNEQFF
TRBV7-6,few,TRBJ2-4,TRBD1,TGTGCCAGCAGCTTAGGACAGGGTTGGGATTGCGAAAACATTCAGTACTTC,CASSLGQGWDCENIQYF
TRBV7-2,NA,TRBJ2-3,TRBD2,TGTGCCAGCAGTCCCCGGGGCGGGAGAAGAACAGATACGCAGTATTTT,CASSPRGGRRTDTQYF
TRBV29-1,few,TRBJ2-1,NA,TGCAGCGCCGGGACATACAATGAGCAGTTCTTC,CSAGTYNEQFF
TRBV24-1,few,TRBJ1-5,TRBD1,TGTGCCACCAGTGACGCTAGACAGGGCGGTCAGCCCCAGCATTTT,CATSDARQGGQPQHF
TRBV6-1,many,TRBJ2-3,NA,TGTGCCAGCAGTTCCCCCACAGGGTGGGCTAATACGCAGTATTTT,CASSSPTGWANTQYF
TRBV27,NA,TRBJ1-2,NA,TGTGCCAGCAGTGCACAAAGGGGGGGTGGCTACACCTTC,CASSAQRGGGYTF
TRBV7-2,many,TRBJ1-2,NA,TGTGCCAGCACCCCCCACCAGGTACCTGGCTACACCTTC,CASTPHQVPGYTF
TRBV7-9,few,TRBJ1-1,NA,TGTGCCAGCAGCCCCCCGACAGGACGGAACACTGAAGCTTTCTTT,CASSPPTGRNTEAFF
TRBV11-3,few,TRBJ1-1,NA,TGTGCCAGCAGCTTAGATAGGTTCCCCGGGAGGGGGAACACTGAAGCTTTCTTT,CASSLDRFPGRGNTEAFF
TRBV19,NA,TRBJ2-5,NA,TGTGCCAGTAGTATCCGGTTTACGTATCAAGAGACCCAGTACTTC,CASSIRFTYQETQYF
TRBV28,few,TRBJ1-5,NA,TGTGCCAGCAGTTTAAGGGTATTCAATCAGCCCCAGCATTTT,CASSLRVFNQPQHF
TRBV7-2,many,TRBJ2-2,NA,TGTGCCAGCAGCTTAGTACGACACCCAATACAGGGTAACACCGGGGAGCTGTTTTTT,CASSLVRHPIQGNTGELFF
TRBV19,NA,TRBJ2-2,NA,TGTGCCAGTACTGGGACGAAGTTCACCGGGGAGCTGTTTTTT,CASTGTKFTGELFF
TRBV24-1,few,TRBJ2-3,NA,TGTGCCACCAAGGGCAGGGAGGAAAATACAGATACGCAGTATTTT,CATKGREENTDTQYF
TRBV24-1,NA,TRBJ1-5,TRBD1,TGTGCCACCAGTGATCCCGGACAGGACCTTTATAGCAATCAGCCCCAGCATTTT,CATSDPGQDLYSNQPQHF
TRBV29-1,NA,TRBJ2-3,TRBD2,TGCAGCTCTGGGGGGGAGGGCGGGACAGATACGCAGTATTTT,CSSGGEGGTDTQYF
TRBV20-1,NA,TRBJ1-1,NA,TGCAGTGCTAGAATTTTCGGGGGCGCTGAAGCTTTCTTT,CSARIFGGAEAFF
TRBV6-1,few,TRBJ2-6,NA,TGTGCCAGCTATCACGGACAAGCTGGGGCCAACGTCCTGACTTTC,CASYHGQAGANVLTF
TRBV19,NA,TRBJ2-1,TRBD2,TGTGCCAGTAGTATAGGACTAGCGGGAGGGCAGAATGAGCAGTTCTTC,CASSIGLAGGQNEQFF
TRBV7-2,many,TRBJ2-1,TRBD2,TGTGCCAGCAGCTTGCGACTAGCGGGACACAATGAGCAGTTCTTC,CASSLRLAGHNEQFF
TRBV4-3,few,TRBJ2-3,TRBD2,TGCGCCAGCAGCCAAGATCTTATAGCGGGAGTACAGTATTTT,CASSQDLIAGVQYF
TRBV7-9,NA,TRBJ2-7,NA,TGTGCCAGCAGCTTAGGCTCGACTAGTGGGTCCTACGAGCAGTACTTC,CASSLGSTSGSYEQYF
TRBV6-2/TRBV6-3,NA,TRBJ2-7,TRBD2,TGTGCCAGCAGAGGATTACCCGGGACTAGCGGTTTTTGGGCCTACGAGCAGTACTTC,CASRGLPGTSGFWAYEQYF
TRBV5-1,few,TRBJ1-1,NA,TGCGCCAGCAGCTCCTACTCGGTCCGAGGCACTGAAGCTTTCTTT,CASSSYSVRGTEAFF
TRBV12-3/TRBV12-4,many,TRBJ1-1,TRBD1,TGTGCCAGCAGTTTAGAGACAGGGTACACTGAAGCTTTCTTT,CASSLETGYTEAFF
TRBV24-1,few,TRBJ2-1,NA,TGTGCCACCAGTGATGACGTTCGGACCTGGGCGAATGAGCAGTTCTTC,CATSDDVRTWANEQFF
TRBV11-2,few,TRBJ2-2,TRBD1,TGTGCCAGCAGCTACGGACAGGGATCCACCGGGGAGCTGTTTTTT,CASSYGQGSTGELFF
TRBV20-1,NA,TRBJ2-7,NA,TGCAGTGCTGCCCTACCAGGGAACGACGAGCAGTACTTC,CSAALPGNDEQYF
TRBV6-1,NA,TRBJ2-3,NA,TGTGCCAGCAGACGGGGCGTAGGGACAGATACGCAGTATTTT,CASRRGVGTDTQYF
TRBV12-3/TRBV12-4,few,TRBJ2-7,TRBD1,TGTGCCAGCAGCGCCCGTGACAGGGGGGCCTACGAGCAGTACTTC,CASSARDRGAYEQYF
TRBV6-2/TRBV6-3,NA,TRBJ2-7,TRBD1,TGTGCCAGCAGTAACACGGGACAGCAAGGCGAGCAGTACTTC,CASSNTGQQGEQYF
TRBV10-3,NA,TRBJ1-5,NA,TGTGCCATCAGTGACACTCTACGGGAGCCCCAGCATTTT,CAISDTLREPQHF